The present T cell receptor beta chain was sequenced within a study of blood T cell repertoires in COVID-19. Background on the study: Acute and convalescent COVID-19 samples came from the United States, Italy and Spain.

V lost 0 bases and J 6 bases, leaving 6 bases between the germline ends. The CDR3 is 14 residues long. CDR1 is SGHVS, CDR2 FQNEAQ, per germline. The table came from immunoSEQ multiplex PCR; TCRdb's copy has only in-frame clones and leaves some out. The sample lists over 100,000 clones; approximately 85% were seen once. This sequence joins TRBV7-8 and TRBJ1-6; possibly TRBD1 for D (5 bases). The TCR was taken from a man in his 70s with acute or convalescent COVID-19. Sequencing input: peripheral blood. This chain's CDR3 is CASSLAGGNSPLHF. In nucleotides, the CDR3 is TGTGCCAGCAGCTTAGCCGGGGGTAATTCACCCCTCCACTTT.